This T cell receptor beta chain is drawn from a study of identifying expanded T cells in peripheral blood. Findings and caveats of the study: Variance in clone template counts between approximately two-week samples significantly increased with total template count across all healthy donors.

This CDR3 is built from 14 residues. Germline CDR1 is SGHRS and CDR2 is YFSETQ. No infections or other immune events were documented during collection. As to this clone: The antigen is not known. The germline gene is not matched at one end of the junction; a read error may be the cause.

Sequenced by immunoSEQ multiplex PCR; TCRdb stores in-frame clones only, minus some. The data contain 75,000 to 95,000 clones, around 90% of them singletons. The TCR comes from a person aged 18 to 69 in good health. The chain combines TRBV5-1 with TRBJ1-2; 9 bases are a match to TRBD1. Sequences were obtained from blood. The DNA of the CDR3 is TGCGTCAGCAGCTTGGGACAGGGAATGTATGGCTACACCTTC. The encoded protein is CVSSLGQGMYGYTF.